This T cell receptor (beta chain) was recovered during a study of shared clonotypes between healthy human individuals. This clone was recorded only once. CD45RO negativity and positive selection for CCR7 defined naive CD8 cells, a population that excluded terminally differentiated effector memory CD45RA+ cells. Assay used: immunoSEQ multiplex PCR; TCRdb lists only in-frame clones, some missing. The sample consists of roughly 770,000 clones, 90% to 98% of them appearing once. Trimming shortened V by 5 bases and J by 1 base, and 16 bases separated the two germline ends. The CDR3 spans 16 residues. Germline V gene sequence: CDR1 SEHNR, CDR2 FQNEAQ (reference sequence).

The chain joins TRBV7-9 to TRBJ2-3; D might be TRBD2 (5 bases). Material for sequencing was naive CD8+ T cells sorted from blood. The clonotype originates from a man aged 30 to 45 in good health. CDR3 in amino acids: CASSPERPWGTDTQYF. CDR3 sequence (DNA): TGTGCCAGCAGCCCTGAGCGGCCCTGGGGCACAGATACGCAGTATTTT.